A single TCR beta chain is shown here with its context. Produced via immunoSEQ multiplex PCR; TCRdb's table is partial and in-frame only. The sample holds roughly 190,000 clones, around 94% seen once. This CDR3 comprises 15 residues. CDR1 and CDR2 (germline): SGHRS, YFSETQ. Trimming took 3 bases from V and 2 from J; bases not matched to a gene: 6. The sample comes from a study of blood T cell repertoires in COVID-19. The chain couples TRBV5-1 to TRBJ2-5; 8 bases agree with TRBD2. Sequencing was performed on peripheral blood. The source is a man aged 30-40 years with COVID-19, enrolled during active disease. The CDR3 region has the DNA TGCGCCAGCAGCTCGGTAGCGGGGAAACAAGAGACCCAGTACTTC. Amino acids: CASSSVAGKQETQYF.